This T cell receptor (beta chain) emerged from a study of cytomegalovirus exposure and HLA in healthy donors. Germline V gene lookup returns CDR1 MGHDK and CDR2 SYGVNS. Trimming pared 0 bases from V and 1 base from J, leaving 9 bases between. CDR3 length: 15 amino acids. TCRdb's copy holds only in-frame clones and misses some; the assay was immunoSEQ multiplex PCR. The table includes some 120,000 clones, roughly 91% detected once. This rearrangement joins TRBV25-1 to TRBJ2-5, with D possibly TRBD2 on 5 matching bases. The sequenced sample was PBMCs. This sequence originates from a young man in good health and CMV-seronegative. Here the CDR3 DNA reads TGTGCCAGCAGTGAATATGCGGGTCGCCAAGAGACCCAGTACTTC. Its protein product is CASSEYAGRQETQYF.